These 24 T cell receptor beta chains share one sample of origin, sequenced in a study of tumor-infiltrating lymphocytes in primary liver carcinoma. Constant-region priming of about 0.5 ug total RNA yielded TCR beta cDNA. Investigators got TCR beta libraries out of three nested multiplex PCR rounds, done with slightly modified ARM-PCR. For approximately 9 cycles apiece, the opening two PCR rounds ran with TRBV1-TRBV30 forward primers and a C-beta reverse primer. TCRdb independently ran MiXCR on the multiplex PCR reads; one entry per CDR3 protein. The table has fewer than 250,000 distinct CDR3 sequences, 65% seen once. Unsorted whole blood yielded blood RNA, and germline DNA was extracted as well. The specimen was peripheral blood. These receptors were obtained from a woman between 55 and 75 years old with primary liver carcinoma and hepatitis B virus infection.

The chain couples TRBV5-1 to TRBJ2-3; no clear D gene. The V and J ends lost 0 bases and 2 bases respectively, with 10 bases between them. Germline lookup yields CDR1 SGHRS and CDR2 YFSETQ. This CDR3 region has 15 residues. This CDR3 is CASSLAARHTDTQYF. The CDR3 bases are TGCGCCAGCAGCTTGGCAGCACGGCACACAGATACGCAGTATTTT.

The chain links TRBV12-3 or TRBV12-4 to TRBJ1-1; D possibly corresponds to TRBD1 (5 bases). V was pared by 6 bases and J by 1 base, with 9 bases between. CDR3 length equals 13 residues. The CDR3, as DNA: TGTGCCAGCAGAATGACAGAGAACACTGAAGCTTTCTTT. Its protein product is CASRMTENTEAFF.

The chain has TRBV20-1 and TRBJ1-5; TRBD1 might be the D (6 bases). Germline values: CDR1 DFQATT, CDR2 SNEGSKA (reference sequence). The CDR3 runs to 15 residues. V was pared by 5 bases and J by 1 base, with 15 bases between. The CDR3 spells CSAGDSGASNQPQHF. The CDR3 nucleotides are TGCAGTGCTGGGGACTCAGGGGCGAGCAATCAGCCCCAGCATTTT.

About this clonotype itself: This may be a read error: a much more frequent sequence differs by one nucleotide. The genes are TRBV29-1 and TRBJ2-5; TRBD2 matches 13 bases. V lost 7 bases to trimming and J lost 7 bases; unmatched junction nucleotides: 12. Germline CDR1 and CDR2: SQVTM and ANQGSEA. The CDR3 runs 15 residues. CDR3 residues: CSASPGTSGMGTQYF. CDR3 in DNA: TGCAGCGCCTCCCCCGGGACTAGCGGGATGGGGACCCAGTACTTC.

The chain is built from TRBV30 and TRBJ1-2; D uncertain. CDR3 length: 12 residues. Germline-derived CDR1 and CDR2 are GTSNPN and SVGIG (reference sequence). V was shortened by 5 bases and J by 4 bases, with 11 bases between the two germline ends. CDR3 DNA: TGTGCCTGGTATCACCCCAGCTATGGCTACACCTTC. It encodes CAWYHPSYGYTF.

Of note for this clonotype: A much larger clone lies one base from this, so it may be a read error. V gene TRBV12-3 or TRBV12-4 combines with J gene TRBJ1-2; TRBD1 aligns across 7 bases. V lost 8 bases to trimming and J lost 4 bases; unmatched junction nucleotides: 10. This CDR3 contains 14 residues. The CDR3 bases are TGTGCCAGCCGCCGTAGGGGACAGCTCTATGGCTACACCTTC. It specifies CASRRRGQLYGYTF.

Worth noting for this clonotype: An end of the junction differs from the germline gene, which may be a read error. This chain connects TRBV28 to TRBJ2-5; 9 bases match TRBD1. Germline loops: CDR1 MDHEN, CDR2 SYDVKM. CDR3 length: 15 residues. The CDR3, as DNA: TGTACCAGCAGGCCTGGGACAGGGCTTCGAGAGACCCAGTACTTC. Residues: CTSRPGTGLRETQYF.

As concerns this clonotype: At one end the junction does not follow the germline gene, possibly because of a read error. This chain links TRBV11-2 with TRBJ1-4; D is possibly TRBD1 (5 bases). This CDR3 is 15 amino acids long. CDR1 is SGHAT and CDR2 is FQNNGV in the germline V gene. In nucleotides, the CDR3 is TGTGTCAGCAGCGAATCCGGGGCGCGGAATGAAAAACTGTTTTTT. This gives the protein CVSSESGARNEKLFF.

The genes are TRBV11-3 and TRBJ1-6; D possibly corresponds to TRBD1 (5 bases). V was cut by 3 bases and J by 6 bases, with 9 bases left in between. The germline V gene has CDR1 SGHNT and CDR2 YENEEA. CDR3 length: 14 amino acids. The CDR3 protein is CASSFGAANSPLHF. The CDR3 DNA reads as TGTGCCAGCAGCTTTGGGGCTGCTAATTCACCCCTCCACTTT.

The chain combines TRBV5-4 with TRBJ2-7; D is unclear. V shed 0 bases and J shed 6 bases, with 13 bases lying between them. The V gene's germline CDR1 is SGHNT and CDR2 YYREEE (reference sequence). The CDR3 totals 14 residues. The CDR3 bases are TGTGCCAGCAGCTTGGACTCAAACCTCTGCGAGCAGTACTTC. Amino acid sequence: CASSLDSNLCEQYF.

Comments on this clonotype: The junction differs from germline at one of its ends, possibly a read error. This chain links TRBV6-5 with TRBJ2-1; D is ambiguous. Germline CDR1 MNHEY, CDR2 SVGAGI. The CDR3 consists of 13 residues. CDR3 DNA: TGTGCCAGCAGTTACTCGTCAGACGATGAGCAGCTCTTC. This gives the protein CASSYSSDDEQLF.

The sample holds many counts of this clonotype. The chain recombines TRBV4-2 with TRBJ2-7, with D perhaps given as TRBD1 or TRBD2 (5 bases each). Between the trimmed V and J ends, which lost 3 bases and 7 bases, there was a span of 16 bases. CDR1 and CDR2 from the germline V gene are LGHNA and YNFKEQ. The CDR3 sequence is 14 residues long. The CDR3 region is CASSQPGTSGEQYF. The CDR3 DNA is TGTGCCAGCAGCCAGCCGGGGACCTCTGGGGAGCAGTACTTC.

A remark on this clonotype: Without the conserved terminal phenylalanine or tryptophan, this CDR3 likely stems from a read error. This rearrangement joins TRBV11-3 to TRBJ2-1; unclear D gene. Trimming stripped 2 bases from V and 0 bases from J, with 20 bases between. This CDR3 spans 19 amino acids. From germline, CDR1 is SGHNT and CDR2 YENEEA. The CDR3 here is CASSLNFFFKGSSYNEQFL. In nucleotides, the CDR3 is TGTGCCAGCAGCTTAAATTTTTTTTTCAAGGGAAGCTCCTACAATGAGCAGTTCTTA.

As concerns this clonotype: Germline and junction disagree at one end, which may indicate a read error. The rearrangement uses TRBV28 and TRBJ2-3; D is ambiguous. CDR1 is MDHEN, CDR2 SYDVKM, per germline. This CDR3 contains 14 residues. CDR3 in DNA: TGTGCCAGCAGTCCCGACCAGCTACAAGATACGCGGTATTTT. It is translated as CASSPDQLQDTRYF.

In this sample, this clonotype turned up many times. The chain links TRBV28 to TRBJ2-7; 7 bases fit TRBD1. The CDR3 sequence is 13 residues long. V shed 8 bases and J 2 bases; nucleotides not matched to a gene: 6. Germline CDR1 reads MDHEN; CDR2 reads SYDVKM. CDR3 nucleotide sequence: TGTGCCAGCGCCCGACAGGGCACCTACGAGCAGTACTTC. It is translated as CASARQGTYEQYF.

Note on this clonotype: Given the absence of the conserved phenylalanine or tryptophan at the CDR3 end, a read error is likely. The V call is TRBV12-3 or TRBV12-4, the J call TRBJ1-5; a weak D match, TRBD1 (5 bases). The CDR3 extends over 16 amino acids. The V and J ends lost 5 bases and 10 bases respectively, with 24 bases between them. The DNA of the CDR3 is TGTGCCAGCAGTCCTATCGGGACTGGGATATCGACACCCCAGCATTGT. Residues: CASSPIGTGISTPQHC.

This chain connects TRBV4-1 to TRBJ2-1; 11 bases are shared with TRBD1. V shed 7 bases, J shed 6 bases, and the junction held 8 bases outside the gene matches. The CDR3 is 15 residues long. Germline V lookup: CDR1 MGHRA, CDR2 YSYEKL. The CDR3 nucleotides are TGCGCCAGCATCCCCCGGGACAGGGGGGCCAATGAGCAGTTCTTC. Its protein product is CASIPRDRGANEQFF.

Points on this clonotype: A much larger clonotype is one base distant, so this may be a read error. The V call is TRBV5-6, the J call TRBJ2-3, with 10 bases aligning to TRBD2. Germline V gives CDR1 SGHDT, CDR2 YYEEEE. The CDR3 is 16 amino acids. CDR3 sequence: CDSSPYLAGVLDTQYF. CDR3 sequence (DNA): TGTGACAGCAGCCCCTATCTAGCGGGAGTACTGGATACGCAGTATTTT.

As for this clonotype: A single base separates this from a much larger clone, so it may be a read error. DNA for the CDR3: TGTACCAGCAACATTGGACAGAACACTGAAGCTTTCTTT. Its protein product is CTSNIGQNTEAFF. The V gene is TRBV6-5, the J gene TRBJ1-1; TRBD1 is a possible D gene (5 bases). The CDR3 loop spans 13 amino acids. CDR1 is MNHEY, CDR2 SVGAGI, per germline.

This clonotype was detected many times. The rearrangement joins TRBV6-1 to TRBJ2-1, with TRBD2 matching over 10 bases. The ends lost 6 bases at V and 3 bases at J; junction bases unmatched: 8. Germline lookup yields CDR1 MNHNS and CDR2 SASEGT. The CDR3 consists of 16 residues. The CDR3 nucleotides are TGTGCCAGCAGCTTATTAGCGGGAGGAGGCTACAATGAGCAGTTCTTC. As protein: CASSLLAGGGYNEQFF.

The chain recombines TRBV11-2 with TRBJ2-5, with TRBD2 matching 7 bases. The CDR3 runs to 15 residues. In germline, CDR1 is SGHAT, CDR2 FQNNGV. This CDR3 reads CACSPAGARGETQYF. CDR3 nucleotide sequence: TGTGCATGCAGCCCCGCGGGAGCGCGAGGAGAGACCCAGTACTTC.

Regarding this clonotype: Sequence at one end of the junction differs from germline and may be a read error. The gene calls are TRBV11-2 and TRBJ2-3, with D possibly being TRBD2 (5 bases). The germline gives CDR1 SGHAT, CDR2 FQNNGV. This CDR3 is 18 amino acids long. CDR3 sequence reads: CASSFGSWAAESTDTQYF. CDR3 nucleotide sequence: TGTGCTAGCAGCTTTGGGTCATGGGCAGCGGAGAGCACAGATACGCAGTATTTT.

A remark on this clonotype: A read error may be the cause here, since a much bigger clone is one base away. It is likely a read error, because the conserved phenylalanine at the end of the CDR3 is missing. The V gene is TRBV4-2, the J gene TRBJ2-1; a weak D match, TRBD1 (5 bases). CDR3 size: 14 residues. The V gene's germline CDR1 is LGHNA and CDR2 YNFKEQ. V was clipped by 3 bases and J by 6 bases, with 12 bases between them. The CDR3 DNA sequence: TGTGCCAGCAGCCAGTCAGGGATTGGCAATGAGCAGTTCTCC. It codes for CASSQSGIGNEQFS.

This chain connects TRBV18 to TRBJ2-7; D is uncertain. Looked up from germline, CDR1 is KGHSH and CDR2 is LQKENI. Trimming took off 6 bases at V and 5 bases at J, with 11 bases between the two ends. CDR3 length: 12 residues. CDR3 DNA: TGTGCCAGCTCGCTTAATGAGGACGAGCAGTACTTC. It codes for CASSLNEDEQYF.